This T cell receptor (beta chain) was found in a study of T cell responses to AZD1222 COVID-19 vaccine. Study results and caveats: Of spike-specific TCRs, nearly half reportedly target regions left unmutated in variants. Only a handful of AZD1222 recipients tested seropositive at baseline.

Repertoires were generated with immunoSEQ multiplex PCR, while TCRdb's copy carries only in-frame clones and drops some. The sample lists more than 95,000 clones, approximately 90% occurring once. Germline assignment: CDR1 LNHNV and CDR2 YYDKDF (reference sequence). The CDR3 length is 19 residues. The germline V and J ends were trimmed by 0 bases and 2 bases, with 17 bases remaining between them. Investigators merged groups given second doses at roughly 4 or roughly 12 weeks. About this clone: As yet, its antigen is unknown.

The sample in question was peripheral blood, obtained 28 days after the second AZD1222 dose. The clonotype comes from an adult who received the AZD1222 COVID-19 vaccine. The chain links TRBV15 to TRBJ1-6; no clear D. The CDR3 spells CATSRDVKLRYAYNSPLHF. Here the CDR3 DNA reads TGTGCCACCAGCAGAGATGTTAAGCTGAGGTATGCCTATAATTCACCCCTCCACTTT.